This T cell receptor beta chain originates from a study of a mutant IDH1 vaccine in newly diagnosed glioma. As for the study in general: Sex distribution of treated patients was around 62% male and roughly 38% female; mean age was 40.4 years. Before enrollment, patients got radiotherapy alone, temozolomide alone, or mostly the combination.

On this clone: As yet, its antigen is unknown.

Germline-derived CDR1 and CDR2 are SGHDN and FVKESK. CDR3 size: 13 residues. V was clipped by 1 base and J by 2 bases, with 6 bases between them. TCRdb keeps only in-frame clones here, not all; method: immunoSEQ multiplex PCR. The table records about 92,000 clones, roughly 75% of them present only once. Time point denoted: baseline, week 1 (first vaccination visit). The treatment here: pre-vaccination baseline after standard-of-care therapy. The donors had new WHO grade 3 or 4 astrocytomas; these were IDH1-mutant and ATRX-lost. Points from the study as a whole: Induction of immune responses by the vaccine occurred in about 93% of patients.

The rearrangement joins TRBV14 to TRBJ2-7; no reliable D call. The sequencing used PBMCs, collected from a glioma patient treated with radiotherapy, temozolomide or both. The source of this sequence is a man aged 35 to 55 with glioma. The CDR3 here is CASSQVSPYEQYF. The CDR3 coding sequence is TGTGCCAGCAGCCAAGTCAGTCCCTACGAGCAGTACTTC.